Reported below is one T cell receptor (beta chain). The target antigen is unknown. This specimen comes from a study of blood T cells in healthy people across ages. Study results and caveats: Samples with more naive T cells showed higher observed beta diversity. The study found more naive CD4+ cells and higher diversity in long-lived than aged donors.

Together with a sample-barcoded 5' primer, a J-beta primer mix was included in a second PCR lasting roughly 6 to 12 cycles. Paired-end reads containing CDR3 totaled no fewer than 3 million for each sample. Each CDR3 protein is one row after TCRdb ran MiXCR on the 5' RACE reads. The table shows some 1.5 million distinct CDR3 sequences, with roughly 43% occurring only once. At least 6 million PBMCs were isolated per sample. V was cut by 1 base and J by 8 bases, with 5 bases left in between. CDR3 length: 11 residues. CDR1 and CDR2 from the germline V gene are DFQATT and SNEGSKA (reference sequence). The chain employs TRBV20-1 and TRBJ1-4, with D uncertain. The clonotype originates from a young woman in good health. Sequencing was done on a sample of blood. CDR3 nucleotides: TGCAGTGCTAGAGGATGGGAAAAACTGTTTTTT. Translated, it gives CSARGWEKLFF.